The clone carrying this T cell receptor (beta chain) occurred many times. As yet, its antigen is unknown. The CDR3 is 10 amino acids. The V end was cut by 3 bases, the J end by 7 bases, with 6 bases between. The germline V gene has CDR1 SQVTM and CDR2 ANQGSEA. The sample is drawn from a study of human T cells and chemical hapten exposure. At the level of the study: 2% DPC was applied to approximately 2 cm by approximately 2 cm of upper inner arm skin for sensitization. Study-wide findings and caveats: Correlating positively with patch test score were the PT1 expanded TCR counts. Alopecia was present in the donors, so their immune response may differ from healthy people's.

Time point described: patch test 1, 2 weeks after DPC sensitization. This sample's treatment: therapeutic diphenylcyclopropenone sensitization with weekly scalp DPC. Blood sampling occurred before each patch-test application. MiXCR, run by TCRdb on the RACE reads, gives a single entry per CDR3 protein. The sample holds under 450,000 distinct CDR3 sequences, roughly 4.8% seen once. This TCR was recovered from a woman aged 50 to 65 with alopecia areata. Some clones in this sample may be carry-over from other donors' samples. The J gene is TRBJ1-2, the V gene TRBV29-1; D is ambiguous. The sequencing here drew on whole blood, taken in connection with sensitization to the hapten diphenylcyclopropenone (DPC). The CDR3 loop reads CSVEGSGYTF. CDR3 in DNA: TGCAGCGTTGAGGGGAGTGGCTACACCTTC.